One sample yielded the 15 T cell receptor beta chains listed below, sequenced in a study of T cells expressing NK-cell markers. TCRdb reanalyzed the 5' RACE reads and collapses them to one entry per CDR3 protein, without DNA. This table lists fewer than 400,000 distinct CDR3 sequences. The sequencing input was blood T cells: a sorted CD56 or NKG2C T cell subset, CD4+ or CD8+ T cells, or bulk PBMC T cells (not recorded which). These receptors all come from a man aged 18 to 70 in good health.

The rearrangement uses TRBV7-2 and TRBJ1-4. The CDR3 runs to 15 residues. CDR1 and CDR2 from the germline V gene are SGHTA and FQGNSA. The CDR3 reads CASSSRVSTNEKLFF.

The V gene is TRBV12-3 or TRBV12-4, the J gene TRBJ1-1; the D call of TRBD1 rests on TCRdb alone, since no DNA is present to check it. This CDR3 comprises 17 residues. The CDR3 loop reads CASSQPQEGAGYTEAFF.

CDR3: CSAFSVYHNEQFF. V and J are TRBV20-1 and TRBJ2-1. CDR1 is DFQATT and CDR2 is SNEGSKA in the germline V gene (reference sequence). The CDR3 is made up of 13 amino acids.

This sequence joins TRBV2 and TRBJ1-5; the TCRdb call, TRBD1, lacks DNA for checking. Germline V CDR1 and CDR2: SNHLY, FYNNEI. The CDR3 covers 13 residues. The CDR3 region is CASSPTGDQPQHF.

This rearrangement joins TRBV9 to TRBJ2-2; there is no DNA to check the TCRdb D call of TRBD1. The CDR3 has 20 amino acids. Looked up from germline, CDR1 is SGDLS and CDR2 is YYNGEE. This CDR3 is CASSVSVPGWGQGRTGELFF. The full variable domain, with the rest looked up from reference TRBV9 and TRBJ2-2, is DSGVTQTPKHLITATGQRVTLRCSPRSGDLSVYWYQQSLDQGLQFLIQYYNGEERAKGNILERFSAQQFPDLHSELNLSSLELGDSALYFCASSVSVPGWGQGRTGELFFGEGSRLTVL.

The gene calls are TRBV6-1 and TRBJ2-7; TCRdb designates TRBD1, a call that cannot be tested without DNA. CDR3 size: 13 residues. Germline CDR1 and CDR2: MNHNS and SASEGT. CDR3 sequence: CASSERGPYEQYF.

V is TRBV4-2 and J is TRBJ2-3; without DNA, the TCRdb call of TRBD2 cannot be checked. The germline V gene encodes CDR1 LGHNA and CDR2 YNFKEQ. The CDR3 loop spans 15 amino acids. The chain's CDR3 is CASSLQRGSTDTQYF.

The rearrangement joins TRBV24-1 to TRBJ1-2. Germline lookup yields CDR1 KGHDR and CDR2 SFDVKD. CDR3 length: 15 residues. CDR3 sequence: CATSAVGRYPYGYTF.

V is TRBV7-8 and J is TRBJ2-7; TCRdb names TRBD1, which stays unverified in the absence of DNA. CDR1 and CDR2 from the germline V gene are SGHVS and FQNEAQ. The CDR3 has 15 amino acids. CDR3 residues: CASSERTGYSYEQYF.

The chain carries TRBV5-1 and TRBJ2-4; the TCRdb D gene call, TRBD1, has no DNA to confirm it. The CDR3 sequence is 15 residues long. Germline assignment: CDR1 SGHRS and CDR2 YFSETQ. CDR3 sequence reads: CASSLEGTGNVIQYF.

CDR3 amino acids: CASSPIEGANTEAFF. This sequence joins TRBV6-2 or TRBV6-3 and TRBJ1-1; as DNA is missing, the TRBD1 call by TCRdb cannot be tested. The germline CDR1 and CDR2 sequences are MNHEY and SVGEGT. CDR3 length: 15 amino acids.

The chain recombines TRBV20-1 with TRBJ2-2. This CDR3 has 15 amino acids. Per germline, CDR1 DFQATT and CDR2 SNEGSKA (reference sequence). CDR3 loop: CSARDPKTNTGELFF.

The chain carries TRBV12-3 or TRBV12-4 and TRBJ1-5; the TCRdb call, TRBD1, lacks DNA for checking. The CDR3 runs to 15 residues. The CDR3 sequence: CASSSTGGVKQPQHF.

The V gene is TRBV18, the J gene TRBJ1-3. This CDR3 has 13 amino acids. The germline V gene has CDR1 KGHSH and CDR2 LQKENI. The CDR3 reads CASSPSPGNTIYF.

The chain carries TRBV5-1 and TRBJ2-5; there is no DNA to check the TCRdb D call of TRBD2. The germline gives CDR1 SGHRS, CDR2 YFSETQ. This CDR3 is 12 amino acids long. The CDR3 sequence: CASTQRGETQYF.